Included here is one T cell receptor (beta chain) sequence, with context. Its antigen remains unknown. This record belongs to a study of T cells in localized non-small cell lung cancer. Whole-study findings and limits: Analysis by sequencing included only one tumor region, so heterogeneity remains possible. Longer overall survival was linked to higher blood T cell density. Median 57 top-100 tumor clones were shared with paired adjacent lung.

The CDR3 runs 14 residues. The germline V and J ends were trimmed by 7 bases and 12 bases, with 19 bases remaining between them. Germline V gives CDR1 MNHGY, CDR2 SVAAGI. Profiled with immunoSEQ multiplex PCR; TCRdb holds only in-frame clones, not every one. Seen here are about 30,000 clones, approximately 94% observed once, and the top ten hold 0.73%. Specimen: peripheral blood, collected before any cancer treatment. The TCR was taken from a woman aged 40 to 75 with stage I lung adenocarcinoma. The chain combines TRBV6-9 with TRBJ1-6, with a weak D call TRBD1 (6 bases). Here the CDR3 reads CASTHTGAGRPLHF. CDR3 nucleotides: TGTGCCAGCACTCACACGGGGGCTGGCCGACCCCTCCACTTT.